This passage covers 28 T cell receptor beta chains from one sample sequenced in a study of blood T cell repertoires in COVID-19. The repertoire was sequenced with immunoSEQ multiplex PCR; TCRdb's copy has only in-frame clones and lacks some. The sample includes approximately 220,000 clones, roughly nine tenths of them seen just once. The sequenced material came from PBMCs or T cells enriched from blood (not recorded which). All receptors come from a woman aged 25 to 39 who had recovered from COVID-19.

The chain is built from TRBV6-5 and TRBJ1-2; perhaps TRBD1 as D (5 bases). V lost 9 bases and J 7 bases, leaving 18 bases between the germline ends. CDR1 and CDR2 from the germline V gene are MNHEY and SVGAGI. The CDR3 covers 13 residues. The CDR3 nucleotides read TGTGCCAGTACCCTCCGGGCTCAGGGTGGCTACACCTTC. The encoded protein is CASTLRAQGGYTF.

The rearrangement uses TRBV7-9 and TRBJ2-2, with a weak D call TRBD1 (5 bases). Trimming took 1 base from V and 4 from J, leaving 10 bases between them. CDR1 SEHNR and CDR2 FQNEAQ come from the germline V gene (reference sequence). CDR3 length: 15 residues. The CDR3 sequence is CASSLVSRATGELFF. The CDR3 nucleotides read TGTGCCAGCAGCTTAGTGAGCAGGGCCACCGGGGAGCTGTTTTTT.

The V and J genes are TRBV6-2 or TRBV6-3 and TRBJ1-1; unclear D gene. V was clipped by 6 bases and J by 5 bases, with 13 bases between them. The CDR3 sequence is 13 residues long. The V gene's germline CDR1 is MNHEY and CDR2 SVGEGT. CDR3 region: CASSRRERTEAFF. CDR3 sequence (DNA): TGTGCCAGCAGCCGAAGGGAGCGGACTGAAGCTTTCTTT.

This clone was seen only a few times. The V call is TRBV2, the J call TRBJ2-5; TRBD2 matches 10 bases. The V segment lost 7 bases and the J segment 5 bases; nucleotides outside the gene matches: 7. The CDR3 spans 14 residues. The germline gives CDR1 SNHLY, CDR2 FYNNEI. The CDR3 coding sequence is TGTGCCAGCACAAAGCGGGGGGGCTGGGAGACCCAGTACTTC. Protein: CASTKRGGWETQYF.

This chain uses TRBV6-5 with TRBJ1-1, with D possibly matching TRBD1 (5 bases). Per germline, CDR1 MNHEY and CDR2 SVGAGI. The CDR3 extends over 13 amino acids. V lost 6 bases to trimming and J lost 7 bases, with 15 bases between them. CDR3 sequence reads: CASSQGRALEAFF. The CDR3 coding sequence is TGTGCCAGCAGCCAAGGCAGGGCACTTGAAGCTTTCTTT.

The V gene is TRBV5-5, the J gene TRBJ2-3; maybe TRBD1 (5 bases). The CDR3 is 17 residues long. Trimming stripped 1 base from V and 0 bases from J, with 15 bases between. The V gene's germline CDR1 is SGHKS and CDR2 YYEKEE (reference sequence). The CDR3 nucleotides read TGTGCCAGCAGCTTGTTTCGTGGGGCTGATAGCACAGATACGCAGTATTTT. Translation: CASSLFRGADSTDTQYF.

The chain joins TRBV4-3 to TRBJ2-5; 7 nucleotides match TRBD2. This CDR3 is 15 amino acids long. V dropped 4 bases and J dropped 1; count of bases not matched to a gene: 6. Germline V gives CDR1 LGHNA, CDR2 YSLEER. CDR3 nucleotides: TGCGCCAGCAGCCTTCAGAGCGGGGTCCAAGAGACCCAGTACTTC. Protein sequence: CASSLQSGVQETQYF.

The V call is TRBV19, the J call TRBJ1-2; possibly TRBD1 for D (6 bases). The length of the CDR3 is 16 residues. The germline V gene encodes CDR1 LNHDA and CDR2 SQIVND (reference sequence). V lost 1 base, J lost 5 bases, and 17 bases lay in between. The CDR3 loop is CASSIAPLYQGYGYTF. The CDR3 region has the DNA TGTGCCAGTAGTATAGCCCCTCTTTATCAGGGGTATGGCTACACCTTC.

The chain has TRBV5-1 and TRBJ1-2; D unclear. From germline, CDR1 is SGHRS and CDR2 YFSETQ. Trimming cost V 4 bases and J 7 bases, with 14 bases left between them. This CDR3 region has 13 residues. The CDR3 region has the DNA TGCGCCAGCAGCCCCCTTCAGGAAGGTGGCTACACCTTC. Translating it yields CASSPLQEGGYTF. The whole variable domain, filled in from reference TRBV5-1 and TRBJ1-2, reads KAGVTQTPRYLIKTRGQQVTLSCSPISGHRSVSWYQQTPGQGLQFLFEYFSETQRNKGNFPGRFSGRQFSNSRSEMNVSTLELGDSALYLCASSPLQEGGYTFGSGTRLTVV.

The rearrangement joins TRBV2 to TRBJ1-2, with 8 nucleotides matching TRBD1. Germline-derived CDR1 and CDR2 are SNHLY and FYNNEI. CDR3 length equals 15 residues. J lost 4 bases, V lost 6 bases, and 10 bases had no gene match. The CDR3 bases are TGTGCCAGCAGCCAATACAGGGACAGGAGCTATGGCTACACCTTC. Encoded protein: CASSQYRDRSYGYTF.

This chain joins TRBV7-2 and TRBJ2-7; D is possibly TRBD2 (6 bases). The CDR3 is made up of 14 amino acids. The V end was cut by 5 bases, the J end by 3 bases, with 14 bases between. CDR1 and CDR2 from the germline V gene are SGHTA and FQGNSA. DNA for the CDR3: TGTGCCAGCAGCGCCCCGGGAGCCTTCTACGAGCAGTACTTC. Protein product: CASSAPGAFYEQYF.

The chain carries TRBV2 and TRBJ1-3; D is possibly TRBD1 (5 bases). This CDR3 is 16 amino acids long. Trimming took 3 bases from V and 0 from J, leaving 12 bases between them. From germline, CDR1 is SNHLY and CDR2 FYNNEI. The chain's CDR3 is CASSEWGRSSGNTIYF. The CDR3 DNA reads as TGTGCCAGCAGTGAGTGGGGCAGGAGCTCTGGAAACACCATATATTTT.

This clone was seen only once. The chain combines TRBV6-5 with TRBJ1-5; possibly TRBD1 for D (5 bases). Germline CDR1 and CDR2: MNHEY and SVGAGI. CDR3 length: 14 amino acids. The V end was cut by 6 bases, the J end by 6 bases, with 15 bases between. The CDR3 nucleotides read TGTGCCAGCAGGGTGCAGGGCCCAAGTCAGCCCCAGCATTTT. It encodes CASRVQGPSQPQHF.

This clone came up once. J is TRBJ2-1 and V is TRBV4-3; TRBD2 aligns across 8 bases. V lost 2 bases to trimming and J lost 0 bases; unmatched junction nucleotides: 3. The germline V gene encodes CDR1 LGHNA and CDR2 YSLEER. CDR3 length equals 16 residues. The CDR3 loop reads CASSQSSGSSYNEQFF. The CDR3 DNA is TGCGCCAGCAGCCAATCAAGCGGGAGCTCCTACAATGAGCAGTTCTTC.

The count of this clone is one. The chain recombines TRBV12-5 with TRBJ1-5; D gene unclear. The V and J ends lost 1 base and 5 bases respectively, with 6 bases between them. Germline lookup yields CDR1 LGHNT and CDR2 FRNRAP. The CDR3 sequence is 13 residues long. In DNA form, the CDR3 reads TGTGCTAGTGGTTTGGACAGTTATCAGCCCCAGCATTTT. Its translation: CASGLDSYQPQHF. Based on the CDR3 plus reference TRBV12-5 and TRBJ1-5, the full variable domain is DARVTQTPRHKVTEMGQEVTMRCQPILGHNTVFWYRQTMMQGLELLAYFRNRAPLDDSGMPKDRFSAEMPDATLATLKIQPSEPRDSAVYFCASGLDSYQPQHFGDGTRLSIL.

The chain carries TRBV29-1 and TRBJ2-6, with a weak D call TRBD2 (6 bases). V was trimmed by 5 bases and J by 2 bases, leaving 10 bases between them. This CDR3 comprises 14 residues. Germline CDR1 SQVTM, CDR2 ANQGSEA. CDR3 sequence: CSVRPGAGANVLTF. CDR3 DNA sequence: TGCAGCGTTCGACCGGGAGCTGGGGCCAACGTCCTGACTTTC.

The CDR3 bases are TGTGCCAGCAGCCAAGAGGGCAGCGGGGGGCCAAACACCGGGGAGCTGTTTTTT. Residues: CASSQEGSGGPNTGELFF. The chain combines TRBV4-2 with TRBJ2-2, with 9 bases lining up with TRBD2. CDR1 and CDR2 from the germline V gene are LGHNA and YNFKEQ. CDR3 size: 18 residues. After removal of 0 bases from V and 2 bases from J, the junction contained 7 bases not matched to a gene.

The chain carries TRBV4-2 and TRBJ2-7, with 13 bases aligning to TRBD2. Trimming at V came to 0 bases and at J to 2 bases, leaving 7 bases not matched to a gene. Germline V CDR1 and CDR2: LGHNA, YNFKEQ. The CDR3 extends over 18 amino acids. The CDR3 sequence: CASSQDSTSGGTPYEQYF. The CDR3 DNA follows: TGTGCCAGCAGCCAAGACTCGACTAGCGGGGGGACGCCCTACGAGCAGTACTTC.

The CDR3 nucleotides read TGTGCCAGCAATACGGGGGACGGAGTCAATCAGCCCCAGCATTTT. This gives the protein CASNTGDGVNQPQHF. The rearrangement links TRBV6-6 to TRBJ1-5; weak D call: TRBD1 (5 bases). Germline loops: CDR1 MNHNY, CDR2 SVGAGI (reference sequence). CDR3 size: 15 residues. V was cut by 7 bases and J by 3 bases, with 16 bases left in between.

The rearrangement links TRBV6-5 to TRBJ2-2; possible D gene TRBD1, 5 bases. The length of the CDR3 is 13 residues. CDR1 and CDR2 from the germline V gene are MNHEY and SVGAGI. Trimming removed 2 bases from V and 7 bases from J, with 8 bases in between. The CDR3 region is CASSYRQRGELFF. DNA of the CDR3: TGTGCCAGCAGTTACAGACAGCGCGGGGAGCTGTTTTTT.

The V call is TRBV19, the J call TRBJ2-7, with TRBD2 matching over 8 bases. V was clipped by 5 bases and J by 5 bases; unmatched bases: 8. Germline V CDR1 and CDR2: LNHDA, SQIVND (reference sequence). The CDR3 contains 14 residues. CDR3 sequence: CASSGTGRGNEQYF. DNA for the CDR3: TGTGCCAGTAGTGGGACCGGGAGGGGGAACGAGCAGTACTTC. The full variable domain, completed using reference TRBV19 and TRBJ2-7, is DGGITQSPKYLFRKEGQNVTLSCEQNLNHDAMYWYRQDPGQGLRLIYYSQIVNDFQKGDIAEGYSVSREKKESFPLTVTSAQKNPTAFYLCASSGTGRGNEQYFGPGTRLTVT.

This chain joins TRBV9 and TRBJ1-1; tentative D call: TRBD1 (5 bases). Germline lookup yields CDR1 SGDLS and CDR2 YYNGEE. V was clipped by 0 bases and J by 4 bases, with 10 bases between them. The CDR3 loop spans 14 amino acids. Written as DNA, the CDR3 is TGTGCCAGCAGCGTAGATGGGGGGACCACTGAAGCTTTCTTT. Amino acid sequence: CASSVDGGTTEAFF.

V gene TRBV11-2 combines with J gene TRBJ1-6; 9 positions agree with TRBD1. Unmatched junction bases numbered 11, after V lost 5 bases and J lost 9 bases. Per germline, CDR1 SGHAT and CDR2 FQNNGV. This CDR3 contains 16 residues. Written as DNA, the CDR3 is TGTGCCAGCAGCCGCCTCGGGACAGGGCAGATTTCACCCCTCCACTTT. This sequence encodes CASSRLGTGQISPLHF.

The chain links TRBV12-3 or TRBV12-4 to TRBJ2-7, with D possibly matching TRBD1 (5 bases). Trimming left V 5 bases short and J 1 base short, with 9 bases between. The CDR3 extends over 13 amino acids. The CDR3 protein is CASSRQLSYEQYF. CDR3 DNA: TGTGCCAGCAGTCGACAGCTATCCTACGAGCAGTACTTC.

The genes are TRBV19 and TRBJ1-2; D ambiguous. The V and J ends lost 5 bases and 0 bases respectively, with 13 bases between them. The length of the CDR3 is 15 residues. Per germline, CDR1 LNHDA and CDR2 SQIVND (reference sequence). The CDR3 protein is CASSPSQDSNYGYTF. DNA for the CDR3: TGTGCCAGTAGTCCATCTCAGGATTCTAACTATGGCTACACCTTC.

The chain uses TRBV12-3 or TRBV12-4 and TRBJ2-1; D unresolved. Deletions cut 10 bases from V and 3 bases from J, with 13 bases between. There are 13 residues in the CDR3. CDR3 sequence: CATNRPNYNEQFF. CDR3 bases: TGTGCCACCAACAGACCGAACTACAATGAGCAGTTCTTC.

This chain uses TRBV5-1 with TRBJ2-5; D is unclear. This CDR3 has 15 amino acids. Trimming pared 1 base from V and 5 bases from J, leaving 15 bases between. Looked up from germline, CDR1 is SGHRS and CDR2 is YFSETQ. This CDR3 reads CASSLKYAQVETQYF. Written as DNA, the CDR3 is TGCGCCAGCAGCTTGAAGTATGCCCAGGTCGAGACCCAGTACTTC.

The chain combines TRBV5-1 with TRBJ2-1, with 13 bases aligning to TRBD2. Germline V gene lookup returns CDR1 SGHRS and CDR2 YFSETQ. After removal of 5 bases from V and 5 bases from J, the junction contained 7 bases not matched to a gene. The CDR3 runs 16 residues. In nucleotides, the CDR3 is TGCGCCAGCAGGTCAACTAGCGGGGGGGCCAACAATGAGCAGTTCTTC. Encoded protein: CASRSTSGGANNEQFF.